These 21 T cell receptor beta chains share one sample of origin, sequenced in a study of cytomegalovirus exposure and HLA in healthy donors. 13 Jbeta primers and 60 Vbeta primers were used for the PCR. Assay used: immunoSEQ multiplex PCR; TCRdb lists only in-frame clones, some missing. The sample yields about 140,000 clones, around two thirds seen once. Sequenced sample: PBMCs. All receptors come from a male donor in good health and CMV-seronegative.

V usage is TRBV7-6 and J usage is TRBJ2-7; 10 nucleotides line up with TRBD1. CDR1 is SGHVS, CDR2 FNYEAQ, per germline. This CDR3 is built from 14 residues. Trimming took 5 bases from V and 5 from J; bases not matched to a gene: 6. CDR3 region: CASSRGTGDNEQYF. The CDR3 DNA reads TGTGCCAGCAGCCGAGGGACAGGGGACAACGAGCAGTACTTC.

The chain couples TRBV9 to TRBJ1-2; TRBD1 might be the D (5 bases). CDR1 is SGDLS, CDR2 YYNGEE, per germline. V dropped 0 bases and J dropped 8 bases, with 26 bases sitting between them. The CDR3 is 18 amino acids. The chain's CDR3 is CASSVVQTLRTGERGYTF. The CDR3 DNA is TGTGCCAGCAGCGTAGTACAAACCCTACGAACAGGTGAAAGAGGCTACACCTTC.

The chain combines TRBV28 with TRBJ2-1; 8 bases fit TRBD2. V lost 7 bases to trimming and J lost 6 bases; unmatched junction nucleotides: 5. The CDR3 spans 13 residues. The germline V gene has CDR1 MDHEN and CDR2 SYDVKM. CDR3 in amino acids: CASIGGAANEQFF. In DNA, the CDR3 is TGTGCCAGCATCGGGGGGGCCGCCAATGAGCAGTTCTTC.

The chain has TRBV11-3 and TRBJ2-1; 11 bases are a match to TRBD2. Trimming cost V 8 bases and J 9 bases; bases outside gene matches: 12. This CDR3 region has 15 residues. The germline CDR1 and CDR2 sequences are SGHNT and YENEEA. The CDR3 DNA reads TGTGCCAGCTCTCCCATAGCGGGGGGGCTCAGTGAGCAGTTCTTC. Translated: CASSPIAGGLSEQFF.

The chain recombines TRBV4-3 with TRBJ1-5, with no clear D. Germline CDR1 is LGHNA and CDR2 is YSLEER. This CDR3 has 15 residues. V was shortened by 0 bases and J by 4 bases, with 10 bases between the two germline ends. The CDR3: CASSQDPLDNQPQHF. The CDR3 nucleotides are TGCGCCAGCAGCCAAGATCCCCTAGATAATCAGCCCCAGCATTTT.

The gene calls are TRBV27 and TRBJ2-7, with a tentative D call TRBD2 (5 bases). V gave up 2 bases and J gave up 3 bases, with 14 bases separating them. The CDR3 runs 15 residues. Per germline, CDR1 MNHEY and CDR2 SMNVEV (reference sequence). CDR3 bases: TGTGCCAGCAGTTTAAAAGGCCAGGCGGGCTACGAGCAGTACTTC. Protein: CASSLKGQAGYEQYF.

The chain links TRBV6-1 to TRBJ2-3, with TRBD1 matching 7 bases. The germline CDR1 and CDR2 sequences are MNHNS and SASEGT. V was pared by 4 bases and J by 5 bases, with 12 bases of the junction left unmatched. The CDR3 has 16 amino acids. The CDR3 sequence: CASSGKYRGDGDTQYF. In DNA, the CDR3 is TGTGCCAGCAGTGGAAAGTACAGGGGCGATGGAGATACGCAGTATTTT.

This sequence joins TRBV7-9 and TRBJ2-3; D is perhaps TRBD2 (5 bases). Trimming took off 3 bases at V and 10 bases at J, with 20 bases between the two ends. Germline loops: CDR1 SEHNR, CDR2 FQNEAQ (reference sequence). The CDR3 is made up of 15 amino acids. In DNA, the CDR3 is TGTGCCAGCAGCTTGAGGGTATCTCTCTCGGCTCCGCAGTATTTT. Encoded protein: CASSLRVSLSAPQYF.

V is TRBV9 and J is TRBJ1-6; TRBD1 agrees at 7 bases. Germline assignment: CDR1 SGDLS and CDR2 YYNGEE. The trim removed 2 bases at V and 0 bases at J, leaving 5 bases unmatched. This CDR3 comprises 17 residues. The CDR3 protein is CASSVDRTYSYNSPLHF. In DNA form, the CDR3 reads TGTGCCAGCAGCGTGGACAGGACCTACTCCTATAATTCACCCCTCCACTTT.

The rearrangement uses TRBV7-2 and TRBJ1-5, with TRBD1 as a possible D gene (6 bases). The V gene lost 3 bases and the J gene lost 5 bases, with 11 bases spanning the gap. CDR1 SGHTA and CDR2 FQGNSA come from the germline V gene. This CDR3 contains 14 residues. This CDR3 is CASSLEQGYQPQHF. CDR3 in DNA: TGTGCCAGCAGCTTGGAACAGGGCTATCAGCCCCAGCATTTT.

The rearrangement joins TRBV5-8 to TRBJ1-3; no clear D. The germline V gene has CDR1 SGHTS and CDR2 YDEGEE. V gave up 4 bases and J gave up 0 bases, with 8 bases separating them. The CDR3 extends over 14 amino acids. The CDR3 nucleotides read TGTGCCAGCAGCGTCCGGGACTCTGGAAACACCATATATTTT. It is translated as CASSVRDSGNTIYF.

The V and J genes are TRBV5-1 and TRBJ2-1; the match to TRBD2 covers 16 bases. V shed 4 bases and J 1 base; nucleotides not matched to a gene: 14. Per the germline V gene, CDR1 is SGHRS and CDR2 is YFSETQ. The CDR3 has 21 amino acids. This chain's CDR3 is CASSGGTGTSGGVWSYNEQFF. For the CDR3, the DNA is TGCGCCAGCAGCGGGGGAACCGGGACTAGCGGGGGGGTTTGGTCCTACAATGAGCAGTTCTTC. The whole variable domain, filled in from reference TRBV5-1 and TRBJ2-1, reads KAGVTQTPRYLIKTRGQQVTLSCSPISGHRSVSWYQQTPGQGLQFLFEYFSETQRNKGNFPGRFSGRQFSNSRSEMNVSTLELGDSALYLCASSGGTGTSGGVWSYNEQFFGPGTRLTVL.

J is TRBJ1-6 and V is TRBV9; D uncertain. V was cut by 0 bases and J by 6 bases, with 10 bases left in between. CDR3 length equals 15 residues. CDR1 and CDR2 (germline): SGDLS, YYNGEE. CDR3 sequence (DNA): TGTGCCAGCAGCGTAGCAGCGGGGATTAATTCACCCCTCCACTTT. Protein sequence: CASSVAAGINSPLHF.

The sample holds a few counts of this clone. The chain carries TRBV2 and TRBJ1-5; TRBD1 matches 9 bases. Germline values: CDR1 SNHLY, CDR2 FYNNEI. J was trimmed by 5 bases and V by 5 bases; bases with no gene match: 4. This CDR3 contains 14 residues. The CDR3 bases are TGTGCCAGCAGTCGGACAGGGGAAGATCAGCCCCAGCATTTT. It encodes CASSRTGEDQPQHF.

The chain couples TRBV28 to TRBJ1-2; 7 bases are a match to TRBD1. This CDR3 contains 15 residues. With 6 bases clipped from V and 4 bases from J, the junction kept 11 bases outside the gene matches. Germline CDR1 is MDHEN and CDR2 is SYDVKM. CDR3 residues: CASREQGRPSYGYTF. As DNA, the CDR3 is TGTGCCAGCAGGGAACAGGGGAGACCCAGCTATGGCTACACCTTC.

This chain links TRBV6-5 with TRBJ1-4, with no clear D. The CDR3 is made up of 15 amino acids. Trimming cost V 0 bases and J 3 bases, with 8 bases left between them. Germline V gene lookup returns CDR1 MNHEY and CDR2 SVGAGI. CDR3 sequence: CASSYSPRPNEKLFF. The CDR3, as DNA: TGTGCCAGCAGTTACTCGCCGCGCCCTAATGAAAAACTGTTTTTT.

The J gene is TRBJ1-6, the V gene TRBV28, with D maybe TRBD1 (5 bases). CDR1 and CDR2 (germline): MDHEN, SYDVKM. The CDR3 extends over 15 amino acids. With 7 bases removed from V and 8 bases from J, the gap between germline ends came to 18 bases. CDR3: CASNPRGSGDSPLHF. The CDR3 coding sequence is TGTGCCAGCAACCCCCGGGGGTCGGGGGATTCACCCCTCCACTTT.

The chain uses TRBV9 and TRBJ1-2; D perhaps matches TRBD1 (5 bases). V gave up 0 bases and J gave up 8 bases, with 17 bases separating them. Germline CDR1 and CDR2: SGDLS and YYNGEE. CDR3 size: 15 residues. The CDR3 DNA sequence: TGTGCCAGCAGCGTAGACCGGGGGGGGTTGGGGGGCTACACCTTC. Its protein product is CASSVDRGGLGGYTF.

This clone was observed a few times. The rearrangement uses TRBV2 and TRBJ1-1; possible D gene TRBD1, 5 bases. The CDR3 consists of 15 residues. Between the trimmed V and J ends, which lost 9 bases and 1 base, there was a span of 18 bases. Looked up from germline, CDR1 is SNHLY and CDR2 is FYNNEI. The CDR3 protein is CARSRAAGGNTEAFF. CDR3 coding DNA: TGTGCCAGGTCCAGGGCGGCGGGGGGGAACACTGAAGCTTTCTTT.

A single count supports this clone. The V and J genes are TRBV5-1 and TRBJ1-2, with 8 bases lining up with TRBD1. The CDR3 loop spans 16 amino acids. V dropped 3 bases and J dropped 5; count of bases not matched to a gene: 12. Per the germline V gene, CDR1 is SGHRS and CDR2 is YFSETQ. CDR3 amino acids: CASSSGRAGGSYGYTF. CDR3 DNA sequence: TGCGCCAGCAGCTCGGGGCGGGCAGGGGGCTCGTATGGCTACACCTTC.

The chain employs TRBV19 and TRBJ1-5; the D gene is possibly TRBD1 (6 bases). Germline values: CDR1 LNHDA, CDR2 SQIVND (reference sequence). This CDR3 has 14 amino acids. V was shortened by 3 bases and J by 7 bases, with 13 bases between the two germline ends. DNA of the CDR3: TGTGCCAGTAGTATTCGAGACAGGTACCAGCCCCAGCATTTT. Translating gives CASSIRDRYQPQHF.